This TCR beta chain was profiled in a study of T cell responses to AZD1222 COVID-19 vaccine. For the study at large: Both about-4-week and about-12-week second-dose recipients were combined.

TCRdb's copy holds only in-frame clones and misses some; the assay was immunoSEQ multiplex PCR. The sample shows some 120,000 clones, approximately 88% of them seen only once. Germline V lookup: CDR1 KGHDR, CDR2 SFDVKD. V was shortened by 3 bases and J by 8 bases, with 12 bases between the two germline ends. The CDR3 sequence is 14 residues long. The sequenced sample was peripheral blood, obtained on day 0 of AZD1222 vaccination. This clonotype was sampled from an adult in good health. The chain recombines TRBV24-1 with TRBJ1-4, with D tentatively TRBD1 (5 bases). The chain's CDR3 is CATSDPGTGEKLFF. The CDR3, as DNA: TGTGCCACCAGTGATCCCGGGACTGGAGAAAAACTGTTTTTT.